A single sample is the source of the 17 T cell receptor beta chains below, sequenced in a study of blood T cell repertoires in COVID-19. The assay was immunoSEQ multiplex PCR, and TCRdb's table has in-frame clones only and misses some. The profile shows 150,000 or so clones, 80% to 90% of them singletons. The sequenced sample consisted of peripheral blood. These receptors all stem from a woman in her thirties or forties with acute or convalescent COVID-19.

The CDR3 region is CASSRWPGVNQPQHF. The CDR3 coding sequence is TGTGCCAGCAGTCGGTGGCCAGGGGTGAATCAGCCCCAGCATTTT. The chain employs TRBV27 and TRBJ1-5; possibly TRBD1 for D (6 bases). Trimming took off 5 bases at V and 4 bases at J, with 15 bases between the two ends. The CDR3 covers 15 residues. Germline V gene sequence: CDR1 MNHEY, CDR2 SMNVEV (reference sequence).

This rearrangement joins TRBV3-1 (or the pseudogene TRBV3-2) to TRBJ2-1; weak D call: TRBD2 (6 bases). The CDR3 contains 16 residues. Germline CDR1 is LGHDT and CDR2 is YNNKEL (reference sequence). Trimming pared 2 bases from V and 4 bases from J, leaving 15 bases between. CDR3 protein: CASSQNSVLAYNEQFF. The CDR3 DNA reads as TGTGCCAGCAGCCAAAATTCGGTCCTAGCGTACAATGAGCAGTTCTTC.

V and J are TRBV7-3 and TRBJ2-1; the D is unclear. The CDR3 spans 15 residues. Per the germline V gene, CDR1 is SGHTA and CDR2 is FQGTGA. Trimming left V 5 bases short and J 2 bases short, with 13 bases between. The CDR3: CASSPVGGTYNEQFF. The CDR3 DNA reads TGTGCCAGCAGCCCCGTTGGCGGAACCTACAATGAGCAGTTCTTC. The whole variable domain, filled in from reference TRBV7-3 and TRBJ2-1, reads GAGVSQTPSNKVTEKGKYVELRCDPISGHTALYWYRQSLGQGPEFLIYFQGTGAADDSGLPNDRFFAVRPEGSVSTLKIQRTERGDSAVYLCASSPVGGTYNEQFFGPGTRLTVL.

DNA of the CDR3: TGTGCCAGTAGTATAGTTTTTTCGGGGGGGGCTCCTGTGGACAATGAGCAGTTCTTC. Translated, it gives CASSIVFSGGAPVDNEQFF. The chain has TRBV19 and TRBJ2-1; 8 positions agree with TRBD2. The length of the CDR3 is 19 residues. Germline assignment: CDR1 LNHDA and CDR2 SQIVND (reference sequence). J lost 5 bases, V lost 1 base, and 16 bases had no gene match.

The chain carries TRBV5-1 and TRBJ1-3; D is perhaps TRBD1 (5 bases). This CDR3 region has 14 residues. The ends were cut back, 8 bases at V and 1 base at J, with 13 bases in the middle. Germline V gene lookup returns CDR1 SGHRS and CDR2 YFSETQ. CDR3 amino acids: CASGEDTSGNTIYF. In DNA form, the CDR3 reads TGCGCCAGTGGGGAGGACACTTCTGGAAACACCATATATTTT.

CDR3 sequence reads: CAISESSRGNEQFF. The CDR3 DNA is TGTGCCATCAGTGAGTCGAGTAGGGGGAATGAGCAGTTCTTC. This sequence joins TRBV10-3 and TRBJ2-1, with a possible D match to TRBD1 (6 bases). The CDR3 sequence is 14 residues long. CDR1 is ENHRY and CDR2 is SYGVKD in the germline V gene. Trimming shortened V by 0 bases and J by 7 bases, and 10 bases separated the two germline ends.

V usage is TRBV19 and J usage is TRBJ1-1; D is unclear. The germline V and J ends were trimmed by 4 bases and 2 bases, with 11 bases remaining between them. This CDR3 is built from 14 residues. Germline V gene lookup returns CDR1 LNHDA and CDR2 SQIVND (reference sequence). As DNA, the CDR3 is TGTGCCAGTAGTAGGGTGGGCTTTAACACTGAAGCTTTCTTT. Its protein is CASSRVGFNTEAFF.

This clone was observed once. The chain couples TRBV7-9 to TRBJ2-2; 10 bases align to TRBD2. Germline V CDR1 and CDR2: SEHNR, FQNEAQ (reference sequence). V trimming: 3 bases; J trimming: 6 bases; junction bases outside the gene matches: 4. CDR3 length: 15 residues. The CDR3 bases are TGTGCCAGCAGCTTGGGACTAGCGAAAGCCGGGGAGCTGTTTTTT. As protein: CASSLGLAKAGELFF. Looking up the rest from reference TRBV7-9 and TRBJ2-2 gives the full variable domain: DTGVSQNPRHKITKRGQNVTFRCDPISEHNRLYWYRQTLGQGPEFLTYFQNEAQLEKSRLLSDRFSAERPKGSFSTLEIQRTEQGDSAMYLCASSLGLAKAGELFFGEGSRLTVL.

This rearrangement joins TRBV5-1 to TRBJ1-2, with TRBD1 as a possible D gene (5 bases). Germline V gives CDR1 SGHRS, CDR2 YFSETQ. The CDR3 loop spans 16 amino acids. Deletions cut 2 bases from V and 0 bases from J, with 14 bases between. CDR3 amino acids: CASSLADRPSNYGYTF. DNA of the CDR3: TGCGCCAGCAGCTTAGCAGACAGACCCTCTAACTATGGCTACACCTTC.

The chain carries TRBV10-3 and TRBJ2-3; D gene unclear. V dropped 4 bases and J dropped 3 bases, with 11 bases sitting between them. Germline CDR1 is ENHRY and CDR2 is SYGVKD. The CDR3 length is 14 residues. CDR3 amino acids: CAISGEAKTDTQYF. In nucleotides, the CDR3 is TGTGCCATCAGTGGAGAGGCGAAAACAGATACGCAGTATTTT.

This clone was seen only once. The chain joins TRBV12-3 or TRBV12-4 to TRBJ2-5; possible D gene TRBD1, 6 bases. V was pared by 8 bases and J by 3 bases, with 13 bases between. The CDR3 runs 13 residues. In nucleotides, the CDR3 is TGTGCCAGCCATCGGGACACCGAAGAGACCCAGTACTTC. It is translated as CASHRDTEETQYF.

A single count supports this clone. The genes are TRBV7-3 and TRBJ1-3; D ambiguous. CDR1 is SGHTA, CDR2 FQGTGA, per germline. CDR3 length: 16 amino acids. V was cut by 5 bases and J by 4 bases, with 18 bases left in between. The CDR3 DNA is TGTGCCAGCAGCCCCTCAGGAGGGTCGGGGGGAAACACCATATATTTT. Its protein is CASSPSGGSGGNTIYF.

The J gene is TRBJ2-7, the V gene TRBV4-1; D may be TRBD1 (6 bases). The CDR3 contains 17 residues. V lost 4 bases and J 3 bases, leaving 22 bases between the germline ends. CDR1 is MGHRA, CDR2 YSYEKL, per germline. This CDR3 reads CASSPLPNRVGNYEQYF. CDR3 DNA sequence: TGCGCCAGCAGCCCACTACCGAACAGGGTGGGGAACTACGAGCAGTACTTC.

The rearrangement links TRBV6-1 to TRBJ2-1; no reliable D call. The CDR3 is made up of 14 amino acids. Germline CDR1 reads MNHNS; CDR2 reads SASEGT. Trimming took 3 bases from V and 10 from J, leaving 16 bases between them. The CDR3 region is CASSELRRLWEQFF. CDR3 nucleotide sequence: TGTGCCAGCAGTGAGTTGCGTAGATTATGGGAGCAGTTCTTC.

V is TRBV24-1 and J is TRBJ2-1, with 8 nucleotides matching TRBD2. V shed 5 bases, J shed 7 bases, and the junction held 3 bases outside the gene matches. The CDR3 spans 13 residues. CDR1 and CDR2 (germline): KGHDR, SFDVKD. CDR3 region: CATSGAGANEQFF. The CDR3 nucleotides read TGTGCCACCAGTGGAGCGGGGGCTAATGAGCAGTTCTTC.

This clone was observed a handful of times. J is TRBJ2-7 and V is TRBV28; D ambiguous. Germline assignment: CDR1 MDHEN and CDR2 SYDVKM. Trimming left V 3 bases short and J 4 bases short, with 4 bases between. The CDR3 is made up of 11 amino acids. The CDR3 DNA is TGTGCCAGCAGTTTTAATTACGAGCAGTACTTC. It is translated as CASSFNYEQYF.

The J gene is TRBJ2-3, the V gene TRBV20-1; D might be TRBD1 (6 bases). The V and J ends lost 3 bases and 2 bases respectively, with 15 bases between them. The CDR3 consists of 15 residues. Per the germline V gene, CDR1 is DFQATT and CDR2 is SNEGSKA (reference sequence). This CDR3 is CSASTRGHITDTQYF. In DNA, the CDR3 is TGCAGTGCTAGTACCAGGGGCCATATCACAGATACGCAGTATTTT.